This T cell receptor beta chain was recovered during a study of cytomegalovirus exposure and HLA in healthy donors. Findings and caveats of the study: Later analysis demonstrated an association between a missense DCLRE1C variant and TCR beta V- and J-gene trimming.

The study ran its PCR with 60 Vbeta and 13 Jbeta primers. Source study methods: As a later analysis found, there were 80 million or so unique TCR beta chains, of which roughly 11 million were shared. Profiling relied on immunoSEQ multiplex PCR, and the TCRdb table lists in-frame clones only, not all of them. V, J and clone size derive from that table, while D and trimming were established from the DNA sequence. Here the sample spans some 160,000 clones, roughly four fifths being singletons. A word on this clone: Its antigen is as yet unknown.

Per germline, CDR1 SGHTA and CDR2 FQGTGA. This CDR3 has 15 amino acids. V was shortened by 5 bases and J by 4 bases, with 17 bases between the two germline ends. Source material: PBMCs. This clonotype was obtained from a man aged 40-55 years in good health and CMV-seronegative. The chain links TRBV7-3 to TRBJ1-1; D may be TRBD1 (6 bases). The CDR3 is CASSLTTGRGTEAFF. DNA for the CDR3: TGTGCCAGCAGCCTCACAACAGGGAGGGGCACTGAAGCTTTCTTT.